This T cell receptor beta chain is from a study of blood T cell repertoires in COVID-19. Across the study: Collection of acute and convalescent COVID-19 samples took place in the United States, Italy and Spain. The cDNA or gDNA used as material had been derived from T cells, B-cell-depleted T cells, or PBMCs.

Under the authors' procedure: Amplification from reference gene primers served as the basis for estimated nucleated cell counts. Sequencing was performed with immunoSEQ multiplex PCR; in TCRdb, only in-frame clones are kept and a portion is missing. Clone size and V and J calls were adopted from that table, with D and trimming inferred from the DNA. Found here are roughly 62,000 clones, 70% to 90% of them singletons; the top ten hold approximately 1%. Germline CDR1 MNHEY, CDR2 SMNVEV (reference sequence). The CDR3 is 15 residues long. Trimming took off 5 bases at V and 5 bases at J, with 17 bases between the two ends.

The origin of this receptor is a man aged 65 to 85 with acute or convalescent COVID-19. This chain links TRBV27 with TRBJ2-3, with a possible D match to TRBD1 (6 bases). The source material was peripheral blood. CDR3 amino acids: CASSPTDRLKDTQYF. The DNA for the CDR3 is TGTGCCAGCAGTCCCACCGACAGGTTGAAAGATACGCAGTATTTT.